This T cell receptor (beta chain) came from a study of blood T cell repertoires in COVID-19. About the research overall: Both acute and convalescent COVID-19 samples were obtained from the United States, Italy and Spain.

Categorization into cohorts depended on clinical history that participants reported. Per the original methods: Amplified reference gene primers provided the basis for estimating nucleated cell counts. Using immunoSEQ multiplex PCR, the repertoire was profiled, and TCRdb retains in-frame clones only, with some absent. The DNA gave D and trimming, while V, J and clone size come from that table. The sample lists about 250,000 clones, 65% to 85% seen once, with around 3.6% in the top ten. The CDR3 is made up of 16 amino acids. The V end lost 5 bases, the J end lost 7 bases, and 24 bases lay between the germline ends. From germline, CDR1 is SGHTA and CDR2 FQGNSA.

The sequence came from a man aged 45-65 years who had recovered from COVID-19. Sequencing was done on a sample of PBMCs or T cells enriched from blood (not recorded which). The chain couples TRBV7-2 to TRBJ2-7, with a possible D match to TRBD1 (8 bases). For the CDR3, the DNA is TGTGCCAGCAGCAAGCGACAGGGGAGCTTCGGGGGGGAGCAGTACTTC. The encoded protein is CASSKRQGSFGGEQYF.